This T cell receptor beta chain was sequenced for a study of spatial heterogeneity in lung cancer (dated by TCRdb to between 2018 and 2021). At the level of the whole study: Beta-chain transcripts were consistently detected in greater numbers than alpha-chain transcripts, which likely reflected higher beta-chain transcript abundance. Nonsynonymous mutation counts, determined by whole-exome sequencing of tumor tissue, were related to TCR repertoire features. TCR alpha and beta repertoires were quantitatively compared across multiple tumor regions, matched nontumor lung and blood in non-small cell lung cancer. At surgery, over 200 tumor regions, around 67 matched nontumor lung samples and some 54 PBMC samples were TCR-sequenced for both alpha and beta chains. In tumor regions, TCR transcript counts showed a strong correlation with a T cell transcriptional module score from matched bulk RNA-seq. In the raw uncorrected reads, each unique combination of TCR and UMI appeared more than ten times on average.

With regard to this clonotype: No antigen is known for it. Qualities for individual bases were not recorded, and no much larger clone is one base off.

Libraries were constructed by 5' RACE. The sequencer listed for this sample is NextSeq 500. In the TCR library protocol, a unique molecular identifier was attached to each TCR cDNA molecule so that PCR and sequencing errors could be corrected. On the authors' methods: TCR identification, UMI-based error correction and CDR3 extraction were performed with Decombinator tools. TCRs above a frequency of 2 per 1,000, corresponding to the top 1% of the tumor frequency distribution, were defined as expanded. Expanded tumor TCRs were classed as regional if statistically deemed absent (corrected P<0.05) from at least one tumor region, otherwise ubiquitous. Renyi diversity was calculated using the R vegan package after each repertoire was subsampled 100 times to 5,000 TCRs. CDR3 similarity networks were constructed using string-kernel similarity of amino acid triplets, with links drawn between CDR3s whose pairwise similarity was above 0.82. In TCRdb, the public reads were trimmed at Q25 with fastp and aligned with MiXCR, with productive beta chains retained. Records with the same CDR3 protein are collapsed into one entry carrying the most frequent genes and DNA. These V and J calls originate from TCRdb's pipeline instead of the authors' own analysis. This sample has over 1,500 distinct CDR3 sequences in its table, and 9.5% to 15% of those were observed once. 42% of the sample is in the top ten clones.

In the germline V gene, CDR1 corresponds to MDHEN and CDR2 to SYDVKM. From the cysteine through the phenylalanine, the CDR3 covers 17 amino acids. The entry retains the CDR3 DNA only, 51 bases that are in frame from base 1. V is cut by 1 base and J by 6 bases, and the space between the germline ends is 21 bases. Findings and caveats that apply to the study as a whole: The tumor nonsynonymous mutation count correlated with the number of expanded intratumoral alpha and beta TCRs. The count of ubiquitous expanded TCRs correlated with the count of ubiquitous nonsynonymous mutations, and the count of regional expanded TCRs correlated with the count of regional nonsynonymous mutations. TCR-seq coverage of tumor T cells was estimated at only 7% to 8% for alpha chains and about 14% for beta chains. Additional single-cell paired TCR alpha and beta sequencing was considered necessary to confirm, at a functional level, the hypothesis that regional TCRs recognize regional mutations.

This specimen's time point label, per the study, means: sample taken at primary tumor resection. Donors were 72 patients with early-stage, untreated non-small cell lung cancer from the lung TRACERx cohort. Whole RNA extracted from tumor and nontumor lung tissue, or from cryopreserved PBMC samples, was used for TCR sequencing without cell sorting. Only patients for whom sufficient RNA was available from at least two tumor regions were selected for TCR sequencing. Before being selected, tumor and adjacent nontumor lung specimens were reviewed by a lung pathologist. This receptor chain uses TRBV28 and TRBJ1-2; matching of 5 bases hints at TRBD1 as the D gene. The clonotype originates from a male donor with early-stage non-small cell lung cancer. The sample consisted of lung tumor tissue, taken at surgery. The CDR3 reads as follows: CASSLFPEGGGVNGYTF. DNA sequence: TGTGCCAGCAGTTTATTTCCTGAGGGAGGAGGGGTAAATGGCTACACCTTC.